This T cell receptor (beta chain) was found in a study of metastatic and nonmetastatic thyroid tumors. Thyroid surgery was performed in patients who had received no treatment beforehand. TCRdb re-analyzed the PCR reads through MiXCR. The repertoire holds about 69,000 clones, with over 12% as singletons. The trim removed 5 bases at V and 0 bases at J, leaving 5 bases unmatched. Germline loops: CDR1 SGHTA, CDR2 FQGNSA. This CDR3 comprises 15 residues. V is TRBV7-2 and J is TRBJ2-7; 9 bases are shared with TRBD1. The TCR sequence derives from a male donor with papillary thyroid cancer or a benign thyroid nodule (not recorded which). Some clones in this sample may be carry-over from other donors' samples. Sequenced input: blood. This CDR3 is CASSLMDRGSYEQYF. In DNA form, the CDR3 reads TGTGCCAGCAGCCTTATGGACAGGGGCTCCTACGAGCAGTACTTC.